This TCR beta chain appears in the sequencing data of a study of T cell repertoires in cytomegalovirus infection. This clonotype was detected a few times. TCRdb reanalysed the reads using MiXCR and keeps one entry per CDR3 protein. The sample lists fewer than 300,000 distinct CDR3 sequences; about 23% were seen once. Germline-derived CDR1 and CDR2 are SGHTA and FQGNSA. V lost 3 bases, J lost 5 bases, and 11 bases stayed unmatched. The CDR3 sequence is 16 residues long. The V gene is TRBV7-2, the J gene TRBJ1-1, with 8 nucleotides matching TRBD1. The sequence came from a human donor in good health (CMV status not recorded). Some clones in this sample may be carry-over from other donors' samples. Sequences were obtained from PBMCs. For the CDR3, the DNA is TGTGCCAGCAGCTTGGAAAGGACAGGGAGGGATACTGAAGCTTTCTTT. Its translation: CASSLERTGRDTEAFF. Drawing the rest from reference TRBV7-2 and TRBJ1-1, the complete variable domain is GAGVSQSPSNKVTEKGKDVELRCDPISGHTALYWYRQSLGQGLEFLIYFQGNSAPDKSGLPSDRFSAERTGGSVSTLTIQRTQQEDSAVYLCASSLERTGRDTEAFFGQGTRLTVV.